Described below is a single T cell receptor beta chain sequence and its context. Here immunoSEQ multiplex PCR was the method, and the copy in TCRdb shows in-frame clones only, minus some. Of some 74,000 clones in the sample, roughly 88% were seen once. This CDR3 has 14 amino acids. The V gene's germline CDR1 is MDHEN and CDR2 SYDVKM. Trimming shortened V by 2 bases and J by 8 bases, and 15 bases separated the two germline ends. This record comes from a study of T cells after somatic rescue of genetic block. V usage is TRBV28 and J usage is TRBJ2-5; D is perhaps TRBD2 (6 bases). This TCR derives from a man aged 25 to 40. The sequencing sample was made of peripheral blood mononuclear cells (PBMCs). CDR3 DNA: TGTGCCAGCAGTTTAGAGGTTGGAGGGAGAACCCAGTACTTC. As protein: CASSLEVGGRTQYF. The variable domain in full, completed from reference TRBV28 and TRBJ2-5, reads DVKVTQSSRYLVKRTGEKVFLECVQDMDHENMFWYRQDPGLGLRLIYFSYDVKMKEKGDIPEGYSVSREKKERFSLILESASTNQTSMYLCASSLEVGGRTQYFGPGTRLLVL.